A single sample is the source of the 14 T cell receptor beta chains below, sequenced in a study of early T cells in non-severe SARS-CoV-2 infection. MiXCR, run by TCRdb on the 5' RACE reads, gives a single entry per CDR3 protein. The data hold 100,000 to 150,000 distinct CDR3 sequences, with under 15% observed a single time. Sequencing input: whole blood. The receptors were sampled from an adult who was a healthcare worker with PCR-confirmed SARS-CoV-2 infection or an uninfected control (not recorded which).

This clonotype was detected a few times. The CDR3 loop is CASSSWGPADTQYF. CDR3 DNA sequence: TGTGCCAGCAGCAGCTGGGGGCCAGCAGATACGCAGTATTTT. This sequence joins TRBV7-9 and TRBJ2-3, with a weak D call TRBD1 (6 bases). V lost 5 bases and J 4 bases, leaving 13 bases between the germline ends. The CDR3 has 14 amino acids. Germline V gene sequence: CDR1 SEHNR, CDR2 FQNEAQ (reference sequence).

The rearrangement uses TRBV19 and TRBJ1-5, with D unresolved. Looked up from germline, CDR1 is LNHDA and CDR2 is SQIVND (reference sequence). V lost 6 bases and J lost 2, with 8 bases in between. CDR3 size: 13 residues. Written as DNA, the CDR3 is TGTGCCAGTAGAGGCGGGCGCAATCAGCCCCAGCATTTT. Amino acid sequence: CASRGGRNQPQHF.

The table lists this clonotype with a few counts. The chain carries TRBV19 and TRBJ2-2; D might be TRBD2 (6 bases). This CDR3 comprises 16 residues. Trimming cost V 3 bases and J 0 bases, with 11 bases left between them. CDR1 LNHDA and CDR2 SQIVND come from the germline V gene (reference sequence). The CDR3: CASSMRGRANTGELFF. CDR3 DNA sequence: TGTGCCAGTAGTATGCGGGGCAGGGCGAACACCGGGGAGCTGTTTTTT.

Only a few counts were recorded for this clonotype. The CDR3 region is CASSQATSYTF. CDR3 sequence (DNA): TGTGCCAGCAGCCAAGCCACGAGCTACACCTTC. The chain uses TRBV3-1 and TRBJ1-2, with unresolved D. The CDR3 length is 11 residues. Trimming stripped 1 base from V and 9 bases from J, with 6 bases between. The germline CDR1 and CDR2 sequences are LGHDT and YNNKEL (reference sequence).

This clonotype came up many times. This rearrangement joins TRBV9 to TRBJ1-1; D remains unclear. Germline assignment: CDR1 SGDLS and CDR2 YYNGEE. V was clipped by 3 bases and J by 0 bases, with 6 bases between them. The length of the CDR3 is 13 residues. The DNA for the CDR3 is TGTGCCAGCAGCGCCAGCATGAACACTGAAGCTTTCTTT. It yields the protein CASSASMNTEAFF.

This clonotype showed up just a few times. The V call is TRBV20-1, the J call TRBJ2-3; 11 bases align to TRBD2. The V segment lost 7 bases and the J segment 1 base; nucleotides outside the gene matches: 7. This CDR3 region has 15 residues. Germline V lookup: CDR1 DFQATT, CDR2 SNEGSKA (reference sequence). The CDR3 reads CSVASGGPRTDTQYF. The CDR3 region has the DNA TGCAGTGTTGCTAGCGGGGGGCCCCGCACAGATACGCAGTATTTT.

This clonotype occurred a few times. The V call is TRBV12-3 or TRBV12-4, the J call TRBJ2-1; D is possibly TRBD2 (6 bases). V gave up 6 bases and J gave up 2 bases, with 11 bases separating them. CDR3 length: 14 amino acids. CDR3 bases: TGTGCCAGCAGCCACCGGGGGACCTACAATGAGCAGTTCTTC. Translation gives CASSHRGTYNEQFF.

CDR3 DNA sequence: TGTGCCAGCAGCTTGGGGGGGACGACCGGGAGAGAGCAGTTCTTC. It specifies CASSLGGTTGREQFF. The chain has TRBV7-9 and TRBJ2-1, with 7 bases aligning to TRBD2. From germline, CDR1 is SEHNR and CDR2 FQNEAQ (reference sequence). V shed 3 bases, J shed 10 bases, and the junction held 12 bases outside the gene matches. CDR3 length equals 15 residues.

CDR3 coding DNA: TGTGCCAGCAGACACCAGACAGGGGCGGGCACCGGGGAGCTGTTTTTT. It encodes CASRHQTGAGTGELFF. This rearrangement joins TRBV3-1 to TRBJ2-2; 8 nucleotides agree with TRBD1. This CDR3 spans 16 amino acids. Germline CDR1 LGHDT, CDR2 YNNKEL (reference sequence). J gave up 4 bases and V 6 bases, and 10 bases lay outside the gene matches.

The chain joins TRBV12-5 to TRBJ2-4, with unresolved D. V was trimmed by 6 bases and J by 2 bases, leaving 8 bases between them. CDR1 is LGHNT, CDR2 FRNRAP, per germline. The CDR3 totals 13 residues. The CDR3 bases are TGTGCTAGTGGCGGACGGCCCAAAAACATTCAGTACTTC. As protein: CASGGRPKNIQYF.

The gene calls are TRBV5-1 and TRBJ2-5; 7 bases match TRBD1. Germline trimming cut 2 bases from V and 5 bases from J; bases unmatched to any gene: 6. CDR1 and CDR2 from the germline V gene are SGHRS and YFSETQ. CDR3 length: 14 residues. The CDR3 protein is CASSLGQAGETQYF. The DNA of the CDR3 is TGCGCCAGCAGCTTAGGACAGGCCGGGGAGACCCAGTACTTC.

There are a few counts of this clonotype. The rearrangement links TRBV11-2 to TRBJ2-1, with 11 bases aligning to TRBD2. V trimming: 4 bases; J trimming: 6 bases; junction bases outside the gene matches: 11. CDR1 and CDR2 (germline): SGHAT, FQNNGV. The CDR3 consists of 17 residues. The CDR3 DNA sequence: TGTGCCAGCAGCTCCTTTAGCGGGGGGGTTTTGGTCAATGAGCAGTTCTTC. Translation: CASSSFSGGVLVNEQFF.

There are a few counts of this clonotype. The chain links TRBV6-6 to TRBJ2-5; 8 bases agree with TRBD1. CDR1 MNHNY and CDR2 SVGAGI come from the germline V gene (reference sequence). V gave up 5 bases and J gave up 11 bases; unmatched junction bases: 4. The CDR3 covers 11 residues. DNA for the CDR3: TGTGCCAGCAGTCCTCGGGACAGGCAGTACTTC. This encodes CASSPRDRQYF.

This chain joins TRBV27 and TRBJ2-2; 9 positions match TRBD1. Germline CDR1 is MNHEY and CDR2 is SMNVEV (reference sequence). The CDR3 contains 15 residues. J gave up 9 bases and V 7 bases, and 12 bases lay outside the gene matches. CDR3 DNA sequence: TGTGCCAGCAAGCTCGACAGGGGGATCGTCTGGGAGCTGTTTTTT. It yields the protein CASKLDRGIVWELFF.